The 8 T cell receptor beta chains below come from one sample, sequenced in a study of cytomegalovirus exposure and HLA in healthy donors. The primer mix had 60 Vbeta and 13 Jbeta primers. Assay used: immunoSEQ multiplex PCR; TCRdb lists only in-frame clones, some missing. Among 150,000 to 200,000 clones listed, 60% to 80% were seen once. The sequenced sample was PBMCs. The origin of the receptors is a woman aged 45-65 years in good health and CMV-seropositive.

The chain recombines TRBV18 with TRBJ1-2, with D hard to call. Trimming took off 3 bases at V and 2 bases at J, with 7 bases between the two ends. CDR3 length equals 13 residues. Germline CDR1 is KGHSH and CDR2 is LQKENI. CDR3 sequence: CASSPEQNYGYTF. CDR3 DNA sequence: TGTGCCAGCTCACCCGAACAGAACTATGGCTACACCTTC.

The gene calls are TRBV27 and TRBJ1-1, with TRBD1 identical over 7 bases. CDR3 length: 14 residues. Per germline, CDR1 MNHEY and CDR2 SMNVEV (reference sequence). V was pared by 6 bases and J by 7 bases, with 11 bases of the junction left unmatched. CDR3 sequence: CASRPYRGVGEAFF. The CDR3 DNA sequence: TGTGCCAGCAGGCCGTACAGGGGAGTAGGTGAAGCTTTCTTT.

The chain has TRBV4-2 and TRBJ2-5; D might be TRBD1 (5 bases). V lost 4 bases to trimming and J lost 3 bases, with 15 bases between them. CDR3 length: 15 amino acids. Germline V CDR1 and CDR2: LGHNA, YNFKEQ. CDR3 in amino acids: CASSRETTAKETQYF. The CDR3 region has the DNA TGTGCCAGCAGCCGAGAGACGACAGCAAAAGAGACCCAGTACTTC.

The V gene is TRBV4-1, the J gene TRBJ2-5; TRBD1 aligns across 8 bases. From germline, CDR1 is MGHRA and CDR2 YSYEKL. J was trimmed by 11 bases and V by 4 bases; bases with no gene match: 18. The CDR3 runs to 16 residues. The CDR3 is CASSPQVLGQASTQYF. In DNA, the CDR3 is TGCGCCAGCAGCCCCCAAGTACTGGGACAGGCCTCAACGCAGTACTTC.

This chain joins TRBV7-9 and TRBJ2-3; the match to TRBD2 covers 12 bases. The CDR3 runs to 17 residues. V shed 5 bases and J 4 bases; nucleotides not matched to a gene: 10. The germline CDR1 and CDR2 sequences are SEHNR and FQNEAQ (reference sequence). CDR3 protein: CASSLNLAGGVSDTQYF. DNA for the CDR3: TGTGCCAGCAGCCTGAACCTAGCGGGGGGGGTCTCAGATACGCAGTATTTT.

This chain connects TRBV5-6 to TRBJ2-3; 10 bases fit TRBD2. V lost 4 bases to trimming and J lost 3 bases; unmatched junction nucleotides: 8. The CDR3 loop spans 16 amino acids. Germline CDR1 is SGHDT and CDR2 is YYEEEE. This CDR3 is CASSRSGGARTDTQYF. Written as DNA, the CDR3 is TGTGCCAGCAGCCGGAGCGGGGGGGCCAGGACAGATACGCAGTATTTT.

This chain uses TRBV7-6 with TRBJ2-1; 7 bases are a match to TRBD1. The germline CDR1 and CDR2 sequences are SGHVS and FNYEAQ. V lost 1 base, J lost 2 bases, and 5 bases stayed unmatched. This CDR3 region has 16 residues. The CDR3 region is CASSLEGTAAYNEQFF. CDR3 sequence (DNA): TGTGCCAGCAGCTTAGAAGGGACAGCCGCCTACAATGAGCAGTTCTTC.

J is TRBJ1-5 and V is TRBV7-9, with D perhaps matching TRBD1 (6 bases). The CDR3 has 13 amino acids. V lost 5 bases and J 5 bases, leaving 10 bases between the germline ends. Germline assignment: CDR1 SEHNR and CDR2 FQNEAQ (reference sequence). CDR3: CASSRTGHQPQHF. The CDR3, as DNA: TGTGCCAGCAGCCGTACAGGGCATCAGCCCCAGCATTTT.